This record concerns one T cell receptor beta chain sequence. The target antigen is unknown. This record comes from a study of cytomegalovirus exposure and HLA in healthy donors. Study context: There were 90 million to 130 million unique TCR beta sequences, drawn from about 200 million T cells, in an earlier analysis.

Healthy individuals who donated bone marrow served as the donors. Study outcomes and limitations: The classifier was said to identify cytomegalovirus status with high specificity and sensitivity. A later analysis showed TCR association rates differing by HLA locus, peaking at DRB1 and lowest at HLA-C.

It was with 60 Vbeta and 13 Jbeta primers that the PCR ran. Method: immunoSEQ multiplex PCR; TCRdb's copy keeps in-frame clones and lacks some. The sample data list around 120,000 clones. V gave up 4 bases and J gave up 5 bases; unmatched junction bases: 15. CDR3 size: 17 residues. Germline CDR1 MDHEN, CDR2 SYDVKM. The specimen sequenced was PBMCs. The sequence came from a man aged 18 to 29 in good health and CMV-seronegative. This chain uses TRBV28 with TRBJ2-5; 8 positions match TRBD1. The CDR3 here is CASSSPRGPRLWETQYF. The CDR3 DNA is TGTGCCAGCAGTTCTCCCAGGGGGCCTCGTCTATGGGAGACCCAGTACTTC.